The 18 T cell receptor beta chains in this list originate from one sample, sequenced in a study of cytomegalovirus exposure and HLA in healthy donors. Amplification used 60 Vbeta primers and 13 Jbeta primers. The protocol was immunoSEQ multiplex PCR, while the TCRdb copy is restricted to in-frame clones and leaves out a portion. There are more than 150,000 clones in the sample; less than 90% occur only once, and approximately 0.23% lies in the top ten. The material sequenced was PBMCs. These TCRs come from a girl under three years old in good health and CMV-seronegative.

This clone appeared a few times. The CDR3 is CASSPLSGFYNEQFF. The CDR3 DNA sequence: TGTGCCAGCAGCCCCCTAAGCGGTTTCTACAATGAGCAGTTCTTC. The chain combines TRBV7-3 with TRBJ2-1, with D possibly TRBD2 on 5 matching bases. The V gene's germline CDR1 is SGHTA and CDR2 FQGTGA. The CDR3 sequence is 15 residues long. The ends were cut back, 5 bases at V and 3 bases at J, with 14 bases in the middle. The variable domain in full, with the rest retrieved from reference TRBV7-3 and TRBJ2-1, is GAGVSQTPSNKVTEKGKYVELRCDPISGHTALYWYRQSLGQGPEFLIYFQGTGAADDSGLPNDRFFAVRPEGSVSTLKIQRTERGDSAVYLCASSPLSGFYNEQFFGPGTRLTVL.

The V gene is TRBV7-8, the J gene TRBJ1-1; D is unclear. V was shortened by 2 bases and J by 4 bases, with 8 bases between the two germline ends. CDR3 length: 13 amino acids. Germline V gene sequence: CDR1 SGHVS, CDR2 FQNEAQ. The DNA for the CDR3 is TGTGCCAGCAGCTTAAACCCTAGCACTGAAGCTTTCTTT. Translated, it gives CASSLNPSTEAFF. Full variable domain (remainder filled in from reference TRBV7-8 and TRBJ1-1): GAGVSQSPRYKVAKRGQDVALRCDPISGHVSLFWYQQALGQGPEFLTYFQNEAQLDKSGLPSDRFFAERPEGSVSTLKIQRTQQEDSAVYLCASSLNPSTEAFFGQGTRLTVV.

The chain links TRBV7-6 to TRBJ1-3; 8 nucleotides align to TRBD1. The CDR3 is 15 amino acids. Germline values: CDR1 SGHVS, CDR2 FNYEAQ. The ends lost 2 bases at V and 8 bases at J; junction bases unmatched: 8. CDR3 in DNA: TGTGCCAGCAGCTTACTCCCGACAGGGGTTGACACCATATATTTT. This translates into CASSLLPTGVDTIYF. Based on the CDR3 plus reference TRBV7-6 and TRBJ1-3, the full variable domain is GAGVSQSPRYKVTKRGQDVALRCDPISGHVSLYWYRQALGQGPEFLTYFNYEAQQDKSGLPNDRFSAERPEGSISTLTIQRTEQRDSAMYRCASSLLPTGVDTIYFGEGSWLTVV.

This chain connects TRBV5-8 to TRBJ2-7, with TRBD1 matching 7 bases. The CDR3 runs to 12 residues. V trimming: 5 bases; J trimming: 7 bases; junction bases outside the gene matches: 6. Germline V gene sequence: CDR1 SGHTS, CDR2 YDEGEE. The CDR3 protein is CASRRGLKEQYF. In nucleotides, the CDR3 is TGTGCCAGCAGGAGGGGGCTAAAGGAGCAGTACTTC.

The chain carries TRBV7-8 and TRBJ1-2; TRBD1 agrees at 7 bases. The CDR3 is 14 amino acids. Germline loops: CDR1 SGHVS, CDR2 FQNEAQ. Trimming took 5 bases from V and 5 from J; bases not matched to a gene: 8. CDR3 in amino acids: CASSPRDRPYGYTF. CDR3 DNA: TGTGCCAGCAGCCCCCGGGACAGACCGTATGGCTACACCTTC.

The rearrangement joins TRBV5-1 to TRBJ1-2; 8 nucleotides line up with TRBD1. The CDR3 length is 15 residues. The germline CDR1 and CDR2 sequences are SGHRS and YFSETQ. V dropped 2 bases and J dropped 7; count of bases not matched to a gene: 10. The CDR3 region has the DNA TGCGCCAGCAGCTTTGGGGCAGGGGGCGATGCTGGCTACACCTTC. Amino acid sequence: CASSFGAGGDAGYTF.

The V gene is TRBV7-9, the J gene TRBJ2-3; D perhaps matches TRBD2 (6 bases). The CDR3 sequence is 16 residues long. Germline assignment: CDR1 SEHNR and CDR2 FQNEAQ (reference sequence). The V end lost 2 bases, the J end lost 6 bases, and 18 bases lay between the germline ends. The CDR3 sequence is CASSLFRSHGTDTQYF. The CDR3 nucleotides are TGTGCCAGCAGCTTATTTCGGTCCCATGGGACTGATACGCAGTATTTT.

The chain is built from TRBV27 and TRBJ2-5; D unresolved. The DNA end is more similar to TRBJ2-7, so the J call may be wrong. The germline gives CDR1 MNHEY, CDR2 SMNVEV (reference sequence). The CDR3 has 13 residues. CDR3 sequence reads: CASSSADSYEQYF. The CDR3 region has the DNA TGTGCCAGCAGTTCGGCGGATTCCTACGAGCAGTACTTC.

This sequence joins TRBV10-3 and TRBJ2-5, with 12 bases aligning to TRBD2. V shed 4 bases and J 0 bases; nucleotides not matched to a gene: 6. CDR3 length: 17 amino acids. CDR1 and CDR2 from the germline V gene are ENHRY and SYGVKD. The CDR3 protein is CAISATRLAGDQETQYF. The CDR3 DNA is TGTGCCATCAGTGCAACTAGACTAGCGGGGGACCAAGAGACCCAGTACTTC.

The chain links TRBV14 to TRBJ2-1; D possibly corresponds to TRBD1 (6 bases). This CDR3 comprises 12 residues. Trimming pared 3 bases from V and 6 bases from J, leaving 6 bases between. Germline CDR1 SGHDN, CDR2 FVKESK. The CDR3 here is CASSHRGNEQFF. As DNA, the CDR3 is TGTGCCAGCAGCCACAGGGGCAATGAGCAGTTCTTC.

The V call is TRBV11-1, the J call TRBJ2-3, with D tentatively TRBD1 (6 bases). Germline-derived CDR1 and CDR2 are SGHAT and FQDESV (reference sequence). Trimming shortened V by 4 bases and J by 6 bases, and 17 bases separated the two germline ends. This CDR3 has 15 residues. The CDR3 DNA sequence: TGTGCCAGCAGCTCTTCAGGGGCCCGGCTGGATACGCAGTATTTT. This translates into CASSSSGARLDTQYF.

This rearrangement joins TRBV7-8 to TRBJ2-6, with D hard to call. CDR1 SGHVS and CDR2 FQNEAQ come from the germline V gene. Trimming took off 9 bases at V and 1 base at J, with 4 bases between the two ends. The CDR3 has 12 residues. CDR3 protein: CASRSGANVLTF. The CDR3 nucleotides are TGTGCCAGTAGATCTGGGGCCAACGTCCTGACTTTC.

This rearrangement joins TRBV27 to TRBJ1-2, with a possible D match to TRBD1 (5 bases). The CDR3 covers 11 residues. Trimming removed 5 bases at V and 8 bases at J, with 9 bases between. Germline CDR1 reads MNHEY; CDR2 reads SMNVEV (reference sequence). The CDR3 DNA sequence: TGTGCCAGCAGTAAGGGGTACGGCTACACCTTC. Protein: CASSKGYGYTF.

The chain couples TRBV30 to TRBJ1-1; D may be TRBD1 (5 bases). V was pared by 4 bases and J by 0 bases, with 12 bases between. This CDR3 is 14 amino acids long. Per germline, CDR1 GTSNPN and CDR2 SVGIG (reference sequence). The CDR3 loop is CAWNQGTLNTEAFF. The CDR3 region has the DNA TGTGCCTGGAATCAGGGAACTTTGAACACTGAAGCTTTCTTT.

The chain couples TRBV5-1 to TRBJ2-5, with D possibly matching TRBD2 (6 bases). Germline V lookup: CDR1 SGHRS, CDR2 YFSETQ. With 9 bases removed from V and 4 bases from J, the gap between germline ends came to 16 bases. There are 13 residues in the CDR3. The CDR3 spells CATRSGLRETQYF. The DNA of the CDR3 is TGCGCCACCAGATCGGGACTCAGAGAGACCCAGTACTTC.

The chain employs TRBV30 and TRBJ2-5; 8 nucleotides agree with TRBD2. V trimming: 5 bases; J trimming: 5 bases; junction bases outside the gene matches: 7. Germline V lookup: CDR1 GTSNPN, CDR2 SVGIG (reference sequence). This CDR3 spans 13 amino acids. The CDR3 here is CAWGLAFAETQYF. The CDR3 bases are TGTGCCTGGGGACTAGCTTTTGCTGAGACCCAGTACTTC.

The chain employs TRBV4-2 and TRBJ2-7; D is perhaps TRBD2 (6 bases). Germline CDR1 and CDR2: LGHNA and YNFKEQ. V was trimmed by 2 bases and J by 3 bases, leaving 17 bases between them. The CDR3 sequence is 16 residues long. The CDR3 DNA follows: TGTGCCAGCAGCCAATCCCTAGCGAGACTTAACTACGAGCAGTACTTC. Its protein product is CASSQSLARLNYEQYF.

The genes are TRBV5-3 and TRBJ1-1; 10 positions match TRBD1. TRBV5-3 is an ORF, and what it does is uncertain. The CDR3 runs to 16 residues. The V gene end was trimmed by 1 base and the J gene end by 3 bases; junction bases not matched to a gene: 6. In DNA form, the CDR3 reads TGTGCCAGAAGCTTGTTGGCGACAGGGGGCTACACTGAAGCTTTCTTT. Protein product: CARSLLATGGYTEAFF.